One and the same sample provided the 27 T cell receptor beta chains below, sequenced in a study of CD8+ T cells in alopecia areata. cDNA prepared by RNA extraction and subsequent reverse transcription served as the template for sequencing. TCRdb's table, derived via immunoSEQ multiplex PCR, lists solely in-frame clones and lacks some. The table has 200,000 to 250,000 clones, around two fifths seen once. The treatment here: oral pan-JAK inhibitor, 5-10 mg twice daily. The sequences come from CD4+ T cells sorted from blood, collected between weeks 36 and 40, from a patient treated with tofacitinib. These receptors were collected from a human donor with alopecia areata.

The chain couples TRBV5-1 to TRBJ2-5; D possibly uses TRBD1 or TRBD2 (6 bases each). The CDR3 loop spans 12 amino acids. With 5 bases removed from V and 9 bases from J, the gap between germline ends came to 14 bases. The germline V gene has CDR1 SGHRS and CDR2 YFSETQ. The CDR3: CASRRDTEAQYF. CDR3 DNA sequence: TGCGCCAGCAGGCGGGACACGGAGGCCCAGTACTTC.

The V gene is TRBV18, the J gene TRBJ1-2; tentatively, D is TRBD1 (5 bases). Germline assignment: CDR1 KGHSH and CDR2 LQKENI. The CDR3 runs 13 residues. Trimming removed 3 bases from V and 1 base from J, with 6 bases in between. For the CDR3, the DNA is TGTGCCAGCTCACCGGGACTTAACTATGGCTACACCTTC. This codes for CASSPGLNYGYTF.

The V call is TRBV9, the J call TRBJ2-1; D gene unclear. Germline CDR1 and CDR2: SGDLS and YYNGEE. This CDR3 spans 15 amino acids. V was trimmed by 0 bases and J by 5 bases, leaving 12 bases between them. The CDR3 DNA reads TGTGCCAGCAGCGTAGAATCCAGGAGAGACAATGAGCAGTTCTTC. Protein: CASSVESRRDNEQFF.

This chain links TRBV19 with TRBJ2-3; TRBD2 is a possible D gene (6 bases). Germline values: CDR1 LNHDA, CDR2 SQIVND (reference sequence). V lost 6 bases to trimming and J lost 1 base, with 8 bases between them. The CDR3 contains 13 residues. Here the CDR3 reads CASRWRGTDTQYF. CDR3 nucleotide sequence: TGTGCCAGTAGGTGGAGGGGCACAGATACGCAGTATTTT.

About this clone itself: Other DNA sequences in the same sample also yield this CDR3. V gene TRBV28 combines with J gene TRBJ2-7, with D possibly TRBD2 on 5 matching bases. The CDR3 runs 15 residues. Trimming cost V 5 bases and J 2 bases, with 16 bases left between them. Germline V gene lookup returns CDR1 MDHEN and CDR2 SYDVKM. In nucleotides, the CDR3 is TGTGCCAGCAGTCTCACCCCCCGGACTCCCTACGAGCAGTACTTC. Protein sequence: CASSLTPRTPYEQYF.

J is TRBJ2-7 and V is TRBV4-1; no definite D call. Trimming removed 3 bases from V and 5 bases from J, with 14 bases in between. The CDR3 length is 14 residues. Germline V gives CDR1 MGHRA, CDR2 YSYEKL. CDR3 DNA sequence: TGCGCCAGCAGCCATCCAGTTAAAAGTCACGAGCAGTACTTC. This sequence encodes CASSHPVKSHEQYF.

The CDR3 here is CASSQGTSGAPGELFF. CDR3 DNA sequence: TGTGCCAGCAGCCAAGGGACTAGCGGGGCCCCCGGGGAGCTGTTTTTT. V usage is TRBV4-2 and J usage is TRBJ2-2; 12 positions match TRBD2. The CDR3 runs to 16 residues. The ends lost 1 base at V and 6 bases at J; junction bases unmatched: 3. Germline V gene lookup returns CDR1 LGHNA and CDR2 YNFKEQ.

This sequence joins TRBV7-2 and TRBJ1-1; D remains ambiguous. The length of the CDR3 is 13 residues. Trimming took 2 bases from V and 1 from J, leaving 5 bases between them. The germline CDR1 and CDR2 sequences are SGHTA and FQGNSA. This chain's CDR3 is CASSLWENTEAFF. The CDR3 bases are TGTGCCAGCAGCTTATGGGAGAACACTGAAGCTTTCTTT.

The rearrangement links TRBV5-1 to TRBJ2-7; unclear D gene. V dropped 4 bases and J dropped 3 bases, with 17 bases sitting between them. There are 15 residues in the CDR3. Germline lookup yields CDR1 SGHRS and CDR2 YFSETQ. The CDR3 sequence: CASSLYYSTGYEQYF. The CDR3 DNA reads as TGCGCCAGCAGCCTATACTACAGCACTGGCTACGAGCAGTACTTC.

The chain recombines TRBV5-1 with TRBJ2-5; 13 bases agree with TRBD2. Trimming cost V 0 bases and J 11 bases; bases outside gene matches: 4. Germline V gene data show CDR1 as SGHRS and CDR2 as YFSETQ. The CDR3 contains 14 residues. DNA for the CDR3: TGCGCCAGCAGCTTGGAGAGGACTAGCGGGAGTCAGTACTTC. Its translation is CASSLERTSGSQYF.

The DNA of the CDR3 is TGCAGCGTTGAACAGGGGCGAGATACGCAGTATTTT. Its translation is CSVEQGRDTQYF. The chain employs TRBV29-1 and TRBJ2-3; D is perhaps TRBD1 (6 bases). The CDR3 length is 12 residues. Deletions cut 2 bases from V and 5 bases from J, with 8 bases between. The germline V gene has CDR1 SQVTM and CDR2 ANQGSEA.

The chain's CDR3 is CASSLQSYSTDTQYF. For the CDR3, the DNA is TGTGCCAGCAGCTTACAATCCTATAGCACAGATACGCAGTATTTT. The V and J genes are TRBV7-9 and TRBJ2-3; D gene unclear. Germline V gene lookup returns CDR1 SEHNR and CDR2 FQNEAQ (reference sequence). This CDR3 comprises 15 residues. The V and J ends lost 2 bases and 0 bases respectively, with 9 bases between them. Combining the CDR3 with reference TRBV7-9 and TRBJ2-3 gives the whole variable domain DTGVSQNPRHKITKRGQNVTFRCDPISEHNRLYWYRQTLGQGPEFLTYFQNEAQLEKSRLLSDRFSAERPKGSFSTLEIQRTEQGDSAMYLCASSLQSYSTDTQYFGPGTRLTVL.

This chain links TRBV6-6 with TRBJ2-7; 7 nucleotides align to TRBD1. CDR3 length equals 14 residues. Germline CDR1 is MNHNY and CDR2 is SVGAGI (reference sequence). V shed 4 bases, J shed 3 bases, and the junction held 6 bases outside the gene matches. The CDR3 loop is CASSSWDRNYEQYF. In nucleotides, the CDR3 is TGTGCCAGCAGTTCCTGGGACAGAAACTACGAGCAGTACTTC.

The chain carries TRBV6-1 and TRBJ2-2, with D unresolved. Germline V CDR1 and CDR2: MNHNS, SASEGT. The CDR3 covers 13 residues. Trimming left V 0 bases short and J 7 bases short, with 6 bases between. The CDR3 is CASSEAWGGELFF. Written as DNA, the CDR3 is TGTGCCAGCAGTGAAGCCTGGGGCGGGGAGCTGTTTTTT.

The chain recombines TRBV27 with TRBJ2-4, with TRBD2 as a possible D gene (7 bases). Trimming took off 5 bases at V and 0 bases at J, with 26 bases between the two ends. The CDR3 covers 20 residues. Germline CDR1 MNHEY, CDR2 SMNVEV (reference sequence). The CDR3 loop is CASSPHRSGRGALAKNIQYF. The CDR3 DNA reads as TGTGCCAGCAGTCCCCACCGTTCGGGGAGGGGGGCACTAGCCAAAAACATTCAGTACTTC.

V and J are TRBV7-9 and TRBJ2-5; TRBD2 is a possible D gene (6 bases). Germline CDR1 SEHNR, CDR2 FQNEAQ (reference sequence). There are 16 residues in the CDR3. Between the trimmed V and J ends, which lost 2 bases and 1 base, there was a span of 14 bases. The CDR3 sequence is CASSLRRDPPQETQYF. CDR3 sequence (DNA): TGTGCCAGCAGCTTAAGGAGGGATCCTCCCCAAGAGACCCAGTACTTC.

This clone was detected a few times. The chain recombines TRBV29-1 with TRBJ2-5; 11 positions agree with TRBD1. The DNA matches TRBJ2-7 better at its end, which makes the J call doubtful. Looked up from germline, CDR1 is SQVTM and CDR2 is ANQGSEA. The CDR3 consists of 15 residues. The CDR3 region has the DNA TGCAGCGTTGCCGGGACAGGGGGTTTCGTCTACGAGCAGTACTTC. It is translated as CSVAGTGGFVYEQYF.

The chain employs TRBV30 and TRBJ1-2; possible D gene TRBD1, 5 bases. Germline CDR1 is GTSNPN and CDR2 is SVGIG (reference sequence). V was cut by 1 base and J by 8 bases, with 14 bases left in between. The CDR3 is 13 residues long. The CDR3 region has the DNA TGTGCCTGGAGTGGAGATAGGGGTAGAGGCTACACCTTC. Translated: CAWSGDRGRGYTF. The variable domain in full, with the rest retrieved from reference TRBV30 and TRBJ1-2, is SQTIHQWPATLVQPVGSPLSLECTVEGTSNPNLYWYRQAAGRGLQLLFYSVGIGQISSEVPQNLSASRPQDRQFILSSKKLLLSDSGFYLCAWSGDRGRGYTFGSGTRLTVV.

This clone was counted between two and nine times. The rearrangement joins TRBV2 to TRBJ2-7, with D possibly TRBD2 on 6 matching bases. The ends were cut back, 8 bases at V and 1 base at J, with 9 bases in the middle. The germline V gene has CDR1 SNHLY and CDR2 FYNNEI. This CDR3 has 12 amino acids. In DNA, the CDR3 is TGTGCCAGCGCGGGGCCTTCCTACGAGCAGTACTTC. It is translated as CASAGPSYEQYF.

The chain combines TRBV29-1 with TRBJ2-1; D ambiguous. The length of the CDR3 is 14 residues. Germline CDR1 SQVTM, CDR2 ANQGSEA. V dropped 2 bases and J dropped 1 base, with 9 bases sitting between them. Here the CDR3 reads CSVEFGYSYNEQFF. As DNA, the CDR3 is TGCAGCGTTGAATTCGGGTATTCCTACAATGAGCAGTTCTTC.

The CDR3 region has the DNA TGTGCCAGCAGGGGCCCAGGGCGCAATCAGCCCCAGCATTTT. Amino acid sequence: CASRGPGRNQPQHF. The V and J genes are TRBV6-5 and TRBJ1-5; D may be TRBD1 (5 bases). CDR1 and CDR2 from the germline V gene are MNHEY and SVGAGI. The CDR3 has 14 residues. V lost 6 bases and J lost 2, with 11 bases in between.

This rearrangement joins TRBV30 to TRBJ1-5, with 7 bases identical to TRBD1. Germline trimming cut 5 bases from V and 3 bases from J; bases unmatched to any gene: 4. Looked up from germline, CDR1 is GTSNPN and CDR2 is SVGIG (reference sequence). The CDR3 length is 13 residues. The CDR3 spells CAWRDSVNQPQHF. CDR3 coding DNA: TGTGCCTGGCGGGACAGCGTCAATCAGCCCCAGCATTTT.

This clone showed up just a few times. J is TRBJ2-5 and V is TRBV7-2, with D maybe TRBD1 (6 bases). Germline CDR1 and CDR2: SGHTA and FQGNSA. The CDR3 runs 16 residues. The V end lost 5 bases, the J end lost 5 bases, and 21 bases lay between the germline ends. The CDR3 DNA reads TGTGCCAGCAGCGCCGATGTAGGGGGAGCTCGTGAGACCCAGTACTTC. Translating gives CASSADVGGARETQYF.

The chain has TRBV5-1 and TRBJ2-3, with D tentatively TRBD2 (6 bases). Trimming left V 0 bases short and J 0 bases short, with 11 bases between. The CDR3 is 16 residues long. The germline gives CDR1 SGHRS, CDR2 YFSETQ. Written as DNA, the CDR3 is TGCGCCAGCAGCTTGGTCTCCGGGACTAGCACAGATACGCAGTATTTT. It encodes CASSLVSGTSTDTQYF. Full variable domain (remainder filled in from reference TRBV5-1 and TRBJ2-3): KAGVTQTPRYLIKTRGQQVTLSCSPISGHRSVSWYQQTPGQGLQFLFEYFSETQRNKGNFPGRFSGRQFSNSRSEMNVSTLELGDSALYLCASSLVSGTSTDTQYFGPGTRLTVL.

This clone has only a few counts. The J gene is TRBJ2-7, the V gene TRBV6-5, with 9 bases identical to TRBD1. Unmatched junction bases numbered 14, after V lost 2 bases and J lost 9 bases. The V gene's germline CDR1 is MNHEY and CDR2 SVGAGI. This CDR3 is built from 16 residues. CDR3: CASSYRGGQGTGGQYF. The CDR3 coding sequence is TGTGCCAGCAGTTACAGGGGAGGACAGGGGACAGGCGGGCAGTACTTC.

This chain connects TRBV30 to TRBJ2-1, with a possible D match to TRBD1 (6 bases). CDR1 and CDR2 from the germline V gene are GTSNPN and SVGIG (reference sequence). The ends were cut back, 0 bases at V and 2 bases at J, with 11 bases in the middle. The CDR3 sequence is 15 residues long. CDR3 loop: CAWSVAGAAYNEQFF. The CDR3 DNA reads TGTGCCTGGAGTGTGGCAGGGGCGGCCTACAATGAGCAGTTCTTC.

The table lists this clone with a few counts. The gene calls are TRBV25-1 and TRBJ2-5; D possibly uses TRBD1 or TRBD2 (5 bases each). The CDR3 length is 13 residues. Looked up from germline, CDR1 is MGHDK and CDR2 is SYGVNS. V was trimmed by 9 bases and J by 4 bases, leaving 15 bases between them. CDR3 bases: TGTGCCAGTACGCGAGGGGCCCGAGAGACCCAGTACTTC. Translation gives CASTRGARETQYF.